The TCR beta chain under discussion was sequenced for a study of cytomegalovirus exposure and HLA in healthy donors. Whole-study findings and limits: In an earlier analysis, about 90% or about 30%: the productive usage of most TCR beta V segments. Researchers reported in a later analysis that common viral pathogens appeared linked to several top clusters.

On this clone itself: No antigen is known for it.

The CDR3 has 14 amino acids. Per the germline V gene, CDR1 is SGHTA and CDR2 is FQGNSA. V lost 2 bases to trimming and J lost 1 base, with 8 bases between them. Primers: 60 Vbeta forward and 13 Jbeta reverse. Sequenced by immunoSEQ multiplex PCR; TCRdb stores in-frame clones only, minus some. Among approximately 190,000 clones listed, roughly 76% were seen once. Sequencing input: PBMCs. The genes are TRBV7-2 and TRBJ2-5; D is perhaps TRBD2 (6 bases). This clonotype originated in a man aged 35-49 years in good health and CMV-seropositive. The CDR3 is CASSLPGLQETQYF. In DNA form, the CDR3 reads TGTGCCAGCAGCTTACCGGGACTCCAAGAGACCCAGTACTTC. The whole variable domain, remainder taken from reference TRBV7-2 and TRBJ2-5, is GAGVSQSPSNKVTEKGKDVELRCDPISGHTALYWYRQSLGQGLEFLIYFQGNSAPDKSGLPSDRFSAERTGGSVSTLTIQRTQQEDSAVYLCASSLPGLQETQYFGPGTRLLVL.